Presented here are 23 T cell receptor beta chains from one specimen sequenced in a study of shared clonotypes between healthy human individuals. Assay used: immunoSEQ multiplex PCR; TCRdb lists only in-frame clones, some missing. The sample includes approximately 1.9 million clones, roughly 95% of them seen just once. CD45RO-negative cells were positively selected for CCR7, leaving out terminally differentiated effector memory CD45RA+ cells. Sequenced material: naive CD8+ T cells from PBMCs. The origin of the receptors is a man aged 18 to 30 in good health. Some clones in this sample may be carry-over from other donors' samples.

The CDR3 DNA follows: TGCGCCAGCAGCCGAGGGGACCAAGGGGCCGATGAGCAGTTCTTC. It translates to CASSRGDQGADEQFF. This chain links TRBV4-3 with TRBJ2-1, with D perhaps assigned TRBD1 or TRBD2 (5 bases each). V was clipped by 4 bases and J by 8 bases, with 18 bases between them. CDR1 LGHNA and CDR2 YSLEER come from the germline V gene. The CDR3 totals 15 residues.

The CDR3 bases are TGTGCCTGCTCACGGGTTAGCTCCTACGAGCAGTACTTC. Its translation: CACSRVSSYEQYF. This rearrangement joins TRBV28 to TRBJ2-7, with no clear D. The germline V and J ends were trimmed by 11 bases and 0 bases, with 14 bases remaining between them. This CDR3 spans 13 amino acids. In germline, CDR1 is MDHEN, CDR2 SYDVKM.

V gene TRBV19 combines with J gene TRBJ2-7, with 8 bases aligning to TRBD1. The CDR3 contains 15 residues. V shed 6 bases, J shed 2 bases, and the junction held 9 bases outside the gene matches. In germline, CDR1 is LNHDA, CDR2 SQIVND (reference sequence). The CDR3 spells CASSEMGQATYEQYF. The CDR3 coding sequence is TGTGCCAGTAGCGAGATGGGACAGGCGACCTACGAGCAGTACTTC.

This rearrangement joins TRBV11-2 to TRBJ2-1; D unresolved. V lost 3 bases to trimming and J lost 4 bases, with 10 bases between them. Germline CDR1 is SGHAT and CDR2 is FQNNGV. The CDR3 loop spans 14 amino acids. The chain's CDR3 is CASSFLEGYNEQFF. The CDR3 coding sequence is TGTGCCAGCAGCTTTTTAGAAGGGTACAATGAGCAGTTCTTC.

The chain has TRBV19 and TRBJ2-7; weak D call: TRBD1 (5 bases). CDR3 size: 14 residues. Germline values: CDR1 LNHDA, CDR2 SQIVND (reference sequence). The V end was cut by 5 bases, the J end by 2 bases, with 13 bases between. DNA of the CDR3: TGTGCCAGTAGTGAAGCTTTGGGGCCCTACGAGCAGTACTTC. It codes for CASSEALGPYEQYF.

The chain couples TRBV30 to TRBJ1-6; TRBD1 is a possible D gene (6 bases). Trimming took off 2 bases at V and 10 bases at J, with 18 bases between the two ends. Germline lookup yields CDR1 GTSNPN and CDR2 SVGIG (reference sequence). The CDR3 has 15 residues. This CDR3 reads CAWSFAPRGGSPLHF. As DNA, the CDR3 is TGTGCCTGGAGTTTTGCGCCCAGGGGTGGCTCACCCCTCCACTTT.

V usage is TRBV4-3 and J usage is TRBJ1-3; D is possibly TRBD1 (5 bases). V lost 1 base and J lost 4, with 14 bases in between. Germline V gene sequence: CDR1 LGHNA, CDR2 YSLEER. The CDR3 extends over 16 amino acids. The CDR3 DNA reads TGCGCCAGCAGCCAAGGGATGAGGGGTGGAGGAAACACCATATATTTT. It encodes CASSQGMRGGGNTIYF.

The rearrangement links TRBV10-3 to TRBJ1-5; D is ambiguous. Germline V gene data show CDR1 as ENHRY and CDR2 as SYGVKD. V lost 3 bases, J lost 7 bases, and 13 bases lay in between. The CDR3 length is 14 residues. The CDR3 reads CAISDGPAQQPQHF. The CDR3 bases are TGTGCCATCAGTGACGGGCCGGCGCAACAGCCCCAGCATTTT.

The V call is TRBV4-3, the J call TRBJ1-1; tentative D call: TRBD1 (6 bases). The CDR3 contains 16 residues. Germline-derived CDR1 and CDR2 are LGHNA and YSLEER. Trimming removed 3 bases at V and 11 bases at J, with 25 bases between. The CDR3 protein is CASSQNPRGGEKEAFF. DNA of the CDR3: TGCGCCAGCAGCCAGAACCCCAGGGGAGGCGAAAAGGAGGCTTTCTTT.

The rearrangement links TRBV9 to TRBJ2-1; 7 nucleotides agree with TRBD1. CDR1 SGDLS and CDR2 YYNGEE come from the germline V gene. V was clipped by 4 bases and J by 5 bases; unmatched bases: 9. CDR3 length equals 15 residues. CDR3 region: CASSNSGTVNNEQFF. The CDR3 DNA reads as TGTGCCAGCAGCAACTCCGGGACAGTAAACAATGAGCAGTTCTTC.

The chain carries TRBV5-8 and TRBJ1-5; unclear D gene. Per germline, CDR1 SGHTS and CDR2 YDEGEE. The ends were cut back, 5 bases at V and 5 bases at J, with 8 bases in the middle. This CDR3 spans 12 amino acids. The CDR3 sequence is CASRPLDQPQHF. CDR3 nucleotides: TGTGCCAGCAGGCCTTTAGATCAGCCCCAGCATTTT.

V usage is TRBV27 and J usage is TRBJ1-1; D is perhaps TRBD1 (6 bases). The CDR3 runs 13 residues. The V end lost 1 base, the J end lost 6 bases, and 9 bases lay between the germline ends. CDR1 is MNHEY, CDR2 SMNVEV, per germline (reference sequence). The CDR3 loop is CASSLLGGPEAFF. The CDR3 region has the DNA TGTGCCAGCAGTTTATTGGGGGGCCCTGAAGCTTTCTTT.

The chain links TRBV30 to TRBJ2-7, with TRBD1 matching 10 bases. The junction had 11 bases not matched to a gene; V was cut back by 2 bases and J by 4 bases. CDR3 length equals 16 residues. The germline gives CDR1 GTSNPN, CDR2 SVGIG (reference sequence). In DNA form, the CDR3 reads TGTGCCTGGAGTCAAGATTCGGGACAGGGGCGGTACGAGCAGTACTTC. Encoded protein: CAWSQDSGQGRYEQYF.

This rearrangement joins TRBV28 to TRBJ2-3, with TRBD1 as a possible D gene (5 bases). V lost 3 bases and J 0 bases, leaving 7 bases between the germline ends. CDR1 is MDHEN and CDR2 is SYDVKM in the germline V gene. The CDR3 extends over 14 amino acids. The CDR3 is CASSLGPSTDTQYF. CDR3 sequence (DNA): TGTGCCAGCAGTTTGGGGCCAAGCACAGATACGCAGTATTTT.

This chain joins TRBV30 and TRBJ1-2; TRBD1 aligns across 9 bases. The CDR3 length is 13 residues. Losses at the gene ends were 1 base for V and 3 bases for J; bases not matched to a gene: 0. CDR1 is GTSNPN and CDR2 is SVGIG in the germline V gene (reference sequence). CDR3 amino acids: CAWSGTGDYGYTF. CDR3 sequence (DNA): TGTGCCTGGAGTGGGACAGGGGACTATGGCTACACCTTC.

The chain couples TRBV2 to TRBJ2-5, with TRBD2 identical over 8 bases. The CDR3 extends over 12 amino acids. V lost 10 bases and J lost 1; bases outside the gene matches: 2. From germline, CDR1 is SNHLY and CDR2 FYNNEI. CDR3 sequence reads: CATREAQETQYF. CDR3 coding DNA: TGTGCCACGCGGGAGGCCCAAGAGACCCAGTACTTC. Supplemented by reference TRBV2 and TRBJ2-5, the full variable domain reads EPEVTQTPSHQVTQMGQEVILRCVPISNHLYFYWYRQILGQKVEFLVSFYNNEISEKSEIFDDQFSVERPDGSNFTLKIRSTKLEDSAMYFCATREAQETQYFGPGTRLLVL.

This clone was detected once. The chain employs TRBV19 and TRBJ2-7, with TRBD2 as a possible D gene (6 bases). The CDR3 length is 13 residues. V dropped 5 bases and J dropped 5 bases, with 13 bases sitting between them. Germline V CDR1 and CDR2: LNHDA, SQIVND (reference sequence). The CDR3 loop is CASSFGGRNEQYF. The CDR3 nucleotides are TGTGCCAGTAGTTTCGGAGGGCGCAACGAGCAGTACTTC.

The chain uses TRBV15 and TRBJ2-5; TRBD2 agrees at 9 bases. The junction had 2 bases not matched to a gene; V was cut back by 0 bases and J by 6 bases. Per the germline V gene, CDR1 is LNHNV and CDR2 is YYDKDF (reference sequence). The CDR3 length is 14 residues. The CDR3 coding sequence is TGTGCCACCAGCAGAGATAGCGGGAGTCAGACCCAGTACTTC. Protein product: CATSRDSGSQTQYF.

V is TRBV7-9 and J is TRBJ1-1; TRBD1 matches at 10 bases. V was pared by 1 base and J by 0 bases, with 5 bases of the junction left unmatched. The germline gives CDR1 SEHNR, CDR2 FQNEAQ (reference sequence). The CDR3 is 17 amino acids. CDR3 in amino acids: CASSLGGQGIMNTEAFF. CDR3 DNA: TGTGCCAGCAGCTTAGGGGGACAGGGGATCATGAACACTGAAGCTTTCTTT.

Remarks on this clone: Other DNA variants within this sample encode the same CDR3. The chain carries TRBV27 and TRBJ1-5; 7 bases agree with TRBD1. Germline V gives CDR1 MNHEY, CDR2 SMNVEV (reference sequence). V shed 2 bases, J shed 4 bases, and the junction held 5 bases outside the gene matches. The CDR3 loop spans 15 amino acids. CDR3 sequence (DNA): TGTGCCAGCAGTTTAGAGGGGGCGGGAAATCAGCCCCAGCATTTT. This gives the protein CASSLEGAGNQPQHF.

This clone has only a few counts. This sample includes further DNA sequences coding for the same CDR3. The chain is built from TRBV28 and TRBJ1-5, with D perhaps TRBD1 (5 bases). This CDR3 contains 14 residues. V gave up 3 bases and J gave up 3 bases, with 9 bases separating them. Germline CDR1 is MDHEN and CDR2 is SYDVKM. The CDR3, as DNA: TGTGCCAGCAGTTTGCGACAGATCAATCAGCCCCAGCATTTT. Translating gives CASSLRQINQPQHF.

The genes are TRBV29-1 and TRBJ2-1, with D unresolved. The CDR3 has 12 residues. The V gene lost 6 bases and the J gene lost 6 bases, with 12 bases spanning the gap. In germline, CDR1 is SQVTM, CDR2 ANQGSEA. The CDR3 reads CSVPYRSNEQFF. The DNA for the CDR3 is TGCAGCGTCCCCTATAGGTCCAATGAGCAGTTCTTC.

Only one count was recorded for this clone. Distinct nucleotide sequences in the sample also encode this CDR3. V gene TRBV7-9 combines with J gene TRBJ2-7; D call uncertain. The V and J ends lost 1 base and 0 bases respectively, with 10 bases between them. The CDR3 totals 15 residues. CDR1 and CDR2 (germline): SEHNR, FQNEAQ (reference sequence). CDR3 bases: TGTGCCAGCAGCTTAGGGACCGCGAGCTCCTACGAGCAGTACTTC. Its protein product is CASSLGTASSYEQYF.